Below are 5 T cell receptor beta chains sequenced from a single sample in a study of T-cell memory formation after mild COVID-19. TCRdb called the 5' RACE reads again in MiXCR, with one record for every CDR3 protein. The data contain around 200,000 distinct CDR3 sequences, roughly a fifth of them singletons. Sequencing was carried out using PBMCs or a T cell subset sorted from them (not recorded which). The origin of the receptors is an adult woman who had mild COVID-19 (a few samples of this study predate the infection). Cell type and time point are not known.

This rearrangement joins TRBV11-1 to TRBJ2-2, with D uncertain. Trimming shortened V by 5 bases and J by 7 bases, and 14 bases separated the two germline ends. There are 14 residues in the CDR3. Germline V lookup: CDR1 SGHAT, CDR2 FQDESV (reference sequence). The CDR3 bases are TGTGCCAGCAGCCTATCTCCCACGGGCGGGGAGCTGTTTTTT. Amino acids: CASSLSPTGGELFF.

The V gene is TRBV28, the J gene TRBJ1-5, with 9 nucleotides matching TRBD1. V dropped 5 bases and J dropped 2; count of bases not matched to a gene: 16. Germline lookup yields CDR1 MDHEN and CDR2 SYDVKM. The length of the CDR3 is 19 residues. Here the CDR3 reads CASSRPPGTGTLGNQPQHF. The CDR3 nucleotides read TGTGCCAGCAGTCGACCCCCCGGGACAGGGACTCTCGGCAATCAGCCCCAGCATTTT.

This clonotype has just a few counts. The chain combines TRBV5-1 with TRBJ1-2; possibly TRBD1 for D (5 bases). V was pared by 4 bases and J by 0 bases, with 16 bases between. Germline lookup yields CDR1 SGHRS and CDR2 YFSETQ. The CDR3 loop spans 16 amino acids. The CDR3 region is CASSPMARTTNYGYTF. CDR3 sequence (DNA): TGCGCCAGCAGCCCTATGGCTAGGACAACTAACTATGGCTACACCTTC.

The chain couples TRBV9 to TRBJ1-1; D perhaps matches TRBD1 (6 bases). Trimming removed 6 bases from V and 3 bases from J, with 15 bases in between. This CDR3 contains 14 residues. Germline V lookup: CDR1 SGDLS, CDR2 YYNGEE. The CDR3 spells CASNRDTIHTEAFF. DNA for the CDR3: TGTGCCAGCAACCGGGACACGATACACACTGAAGCTTTCTTT.

The V gene is TRBV19, the J gene TRBJ1-3; no clear D gene. This CDR3 contains 15 residues. From germline, CDR1 is LNHDA and CDR2 SQIVND (reference sequence). V lost 10 bases and J 0 bases, leaving 16 bases between the germline ends. CDR3 DNA sequence: TGTGCCACCAACCCCAGCGACTTCTCTGGAAACACCATATATTTT. Protein sequence: CATNPSDFSGNTIYF.